Detailed here is one T cell receptor (beta chain). The sample originates from a study of shared clonotypes between healthy human individuals. TCRdb keeps only in-frame clones here, not all; method: immunoSEQ multiplex PCR. The sample has about 2.4 million clones; 80% to 95% are singletons. The CDR3 covers 16 residues. V lost 5 bases to trimming and J lost 2 bases; unmatched junction nucleotides: 9. Germline-derived CDR1 and CDR2 are MDHEN and SYDVKM. This chain uses TRBV28 with TRBJ2-7, with TRBD1 identical over 10 bases. This sequence was found in a man aged 18 to 29 in good health. Some clones in this sample may be carry-over from other donors' samples. Sequencing was performed on naive CD4+ T cells from PBMCs. The subset is: CD45RA+ positively selected. Here the CDR3 DNA reads TGTGCCAGCAGTCAAACCACCGGGACAGGGGCCTACGAGCAGTACTTC. Protein: CASSQTTGTGAYEQYF.